This T cell receptor beta chain was recovered during a study of blood T cell repertoires in COVID-19. Study at large: Specimens from acute and convalescent COVID-19 originated in the United States, Italy and Spain. PBMCs, B-cell-depleted T cells, or T cells were the source of the cDNA or gDNA that made up the material.

Trimming left V 5 bases short and J 7 bases short, with 17 bases between. The CDR3 loop spans 14 amino acids. Germline lookup yields CDR1 MNHEY and CDR2 SVGEGT. Original handling: Reference gene primer amplification yielded estimated nucleated cell counts. The data were produced by immunoSEQ multiplex PCR, yet TCRdb's version contains in-frame clones alone and is incomplete. D and trimming were read from the DNA, whereas the V and J calls and clone size are those reported in that table. The sample consists of 310,000 or so clones, approximately 86% of them appearing once. V gene TRBV6-2 or TRBV6-3 combines with J gene TRBJ1-1; TRBD1 might be the D (5 bases). Sequenced input: peripheral blood. The sequence was obtained from a woman between 45 and 60 years old who had recovered from COVID-19. For the CDR3, the DNA is TGTGCCAGCAGTCCCCCGGGACTACATATTGAAGCTTTCTTT. This translates into CASSPPGLHIEAFF.